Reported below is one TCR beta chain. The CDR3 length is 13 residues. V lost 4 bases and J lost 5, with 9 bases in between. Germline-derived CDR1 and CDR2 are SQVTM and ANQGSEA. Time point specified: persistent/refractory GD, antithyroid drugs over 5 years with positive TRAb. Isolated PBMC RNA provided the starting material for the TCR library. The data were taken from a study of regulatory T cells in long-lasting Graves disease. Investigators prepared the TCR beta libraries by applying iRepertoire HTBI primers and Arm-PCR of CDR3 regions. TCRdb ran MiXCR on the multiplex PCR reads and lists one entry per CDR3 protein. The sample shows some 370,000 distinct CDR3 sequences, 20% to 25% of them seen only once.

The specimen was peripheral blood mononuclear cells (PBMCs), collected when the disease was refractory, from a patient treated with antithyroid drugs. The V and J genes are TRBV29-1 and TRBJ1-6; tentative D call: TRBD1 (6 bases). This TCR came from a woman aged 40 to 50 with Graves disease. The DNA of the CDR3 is TGCAGCGTTGGACAGGACAATAATTCACCCCTCCACTTT. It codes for CSVGQDNNSPLHF.